One sample yielded the 5 T cell receptor beta chains listed below, sequenced in a study of identical twins. TCRdb used MiXCR to reprocess the 5' RACE reads, holding one entry per CDR3 protein. The table has 1.5 million to 2 million distinct CDR3 sequences, 32% seen once. Source material: cord blood. All receptors come from a newborn girl in good health.

The chain recombines TRBV12-3 or TRBV12-4 with TRBJ1-1; the D is unclear. CDR3 length equals 12 residues. V lost 10 bases to trimming and J lost 4 bases, with 13 bases between them. For the CDR3, the DNA is TGTGCCAACAGCGTCCGTGGCACTGAAGCTTTCTTT. Translation gives CANSVRGTEAFF.

The rearrangement uses TRBV27 and TRBJ2-5, with 10 bases aligning to TRBD1. Germline V gene sequence: CDR1 MNHEY, CDR2 SMNVEV (reference sequence). The CDR3 extends over 15 amino acids. With 4 bases clipped from V and 7 bases from J, the junction kept 9 bases outside the gene matches. CDR3 sequence: CASSSSDRGEWTQYF. The CDR3, as DNA: TGTGCCAGCAGTTCATCGGACAGGGGGGAATGGACCCAGTACTTC.

The chain carries TRBV6-1 and TRBJ2-1; D might be TRBD2 (6 bases). The ends were cut back, 2 bases at V and 4 bases at J, with 18 bases in the middle. The germline CDR1 and CDR2 sequences are MNHNS and SASEGT. The CDR3 extends over 17 amino acids. The CDR3 is CASSESPGLLKYNEQFF. DNA of the CDR3: TGTGCCAGCAGTGAATCCCCGGGACTTCTTAAGTACAATGAGCAGTTCTTC.

This clonotype was counted at least ten times. An end of the junction differs from the germline gene, which may be a read error. The chain combines TRBV7-2 with TRBJ2-3; 9 nucleotides line up with TRBD2. Germline values: CDR1 SGHTA, CDR2 FQGNSA. The CDR3 runs to 15 residues. CDR3 sequence: CASSLATSGTDTQYF. CDR3 in DNA: TGTGCCAGCAGTTTAGCCACTAGCGGGACAGATACGCAGTATTTT.

This clonotype came up a few times. J is TRBJ2-5 and V is TRBV20-1; D tentatively reads TRBD1 or TRBD2 (7 bases each). The CDR3 is made up of 14 amino acids. Germline V CDR1 and CDR2: DFQATT, SNEGSKA (reference sequence). Trimming removed 4 bases at V and 2 bases at J, with 14 bases between. The CDR3 DNA follows: TGCAGTGCTACTGGGAGGGGGCGTCAAGAGACCCAGTACTTC. It yields the protein CSATGRGRQETQYF.